This T cell receptor beta chain originates from a study of T cells after yellow fever vaccination. Points on this clonotype: Its matching antigen is unknown.

Making TCR cDNA involved 5'RACE template switching, which added UMIs and a universal primer site. TCRdb recomputed calls from the 5' RACE reads with MiXCR, one row per CDR3 protein. The table records 300,000 to 450,000 distinct CDR3 sequences, more than 5.5% of them present only once. Study-wide results and limits: Reappearing after the booster were most of the clones from primary vaccination (96% CD4, 85% to 90% CD8). Clonotypes shared by both compartments, CD4 and CD8, made up a small share.

V lost 4 bases to trimming and J lost 5 bases; unmatched junction nucleotides: 18. This CDR3 spans 20 amino acids. Germline V lookup: CDR1 LNHDA, CDR2 SQIVND (reference sequence). The material sequenced was PBMCs, taken 5 days after the yellow fever booster vaccination. This chain links TRBV19 with TRBJ2-4; 12 positions match TRBD2. This receptor was obtained from a man aged 25 to 40 who received the YFV17D yellow fever vaccine. The CDR3 loop reads CASSTLGLAGANWRENIQYF. CDR3 in DNA: TGTGCCAGTAGTACATTGGGACTAGCGGGCGCCAACTGGAGGGAAAACATTCAGTACTTC. The variable domain in full, with the rest retrieved from reference TRBV19 and TRBJ2-4, is DGGITQSPKYLFRKEGQNVTLSCEQNLNHDAMYWYRQDPGQGLRLIYYSQIVNDFQKGDIAEGYSVSREKKESFPLTVTSAQKNPTAFYLCASSTLGLAGANWRENIQYFGAGTRLSVL.